The 2 T cell receptor beta chains listed next were all sequenced from one sample in a study of cytomegalovirus exposure and HLA in healthy donors. Both 60 Vbeta primers and 13 Jbeta primers went into the PCR. Generated by immunoSEQ multiplex PCR, the TCRdb table keeps only in-frame clones and is missing some. The table lists approximately 110,000 clones, about 70% of them singletons. The specimen sequenced was PBMCs. These receptor sequences come from a man in his forties or fifties in good health and CMV-seropositive.

The V call is TRBV19, the J call TRBJ2-4; 7 positions match TRBD2. The CDR3 loop spans 17 amino acids. Germline assignment: CDR1 LNHDA and CDR2 SQIVND (reference sequence). V trimming: 5 bases; J trimming: 3 bases; junction bases outside the gene matches: 13. The CDR3 DNA follows: TGTGCCAGTAGTTCAAAACCGCGGGAGTGGGTCAAAAACATTCAGTACTTC. As protein: CASSSKPREWVKNIQYF.

This chain links TRBV2 with TRBJ2-5; TRBD2 aligns across 14 bases. The CDR3 contains 17 residues. Per germline, CDR1 SNHLY and CDR2 FYNNEI. J was trimmed by 4 bases and V by 3 bases; bases with no gene match: 7. CDR3 in DNA: TGTGCCAGCAGTGACCCGACTAGCGGGGGGGCCGGAGAGACCCAGTACTTC. This codes for CASSDPTSGGAGETQYF.